Following are 24 T cell receptor beta chains from one sample sequenced in a study of T cell responses to AZD1222 COVID-19 vaccine. Method: immunoSEQ multiplex PCR; TCRdb's copy keeps in-frame clones and lacks some. This table has around 150,000 clones, 88% appearing once. Specimen: peripheral blood, collected on day 0 of AZD1222 vaccination. The source is an adult in good health.

The chain joins TRBV9 to TRBJ1-5, with D possibly matching TRBD1 (5 bases). V gave up 0 bases and J gave up 6 bases, with 10 bases separating them. Germline V gene data show CDR1 as SGDLS and CDR2 as YYNGEE. The CDR3 consists of 14 residues. The CDR3 region has the DNA TGTGCCAGCAGCGTAGGAGGGGAGGGTCAGCCCCAGCATTTT. This sequence encodes CASSVGGEGQPQHF.

In its sample, this clone was seen once. The V gene is TRBV30, the J gene TRBJ2-1, with 7 positions matching TRBD1. Germline CDR1 and CDR2: GTSNPN and SVGIG (reference sequence). The V segment lost 2 bases and the J segment 4 bases; nucleotides outside the gene matches: 11. This CDR3 is 16 amino acids long. CDR3: CAWSRSRDSRYNEQFF. DNA of the CDR3: TGTGCCTGGAGTCGAAGCCGGGACAGCCGGTACAATGAGCAGTTCTTC.

The chain has TRBV27 and TRBJ2-4; 10 nucleotides align to TRBD2. In germline, CDR1 is MNHEY, CDR2 SMNVEV (reference sequence). Losses at the gene ends were 0 bases for V and 5 bases for J; bases not matched to a gene: 7. The CDR3 extends over 17 amino acids. The CDR3 sequence is CASSLSVPSGSQNIQYF. DNA for the CDR3: TGTGCCAGCAGTTTATCGGTCCCTAGCGGGAGCCAAAACATTCAGTACTTC.

The CDR3 nucleotides read TGTGCCAGCAGCCAAGATTGGGCAGGGGCGGGAAACACCATATATTTT. It encodes CASSQDWAGAGNTIYF. The chain links TRBV4-2 to TRBJ1-3, with a tentative D call TRBD1 (6 bases). The CDR3 has 16 amino acids. Trimming removed 0 bases from V and 4 bases from J, with 13 bases in between. The V gene's germline CDR1 is LGHNA and CDR2 YNFKEQ.

The chain is built from TRBV9 and TRBJ2-1, with 10 bases identical to TRBD2. CDR3 length: 14 amino acids. Germline assignment: CDR1 SGDLS and CDR2 YYNGEE. Germline trimming cut 0 bases from V and 14 bases from J; bases unmatched to any gene: 8. The CDR3 nucleotides are TGTGCCAGCAGCGTAGCTACGGCTAGCGGGAGTGAGTTCTTC. Translating gives CASSVATASGSEFF.

This clone appeared a single time. The V call is TRBV28, the J call TRBJ2-7, with 9 nucleotides matching TRBD2. Unmatched junction bases numbered 4, after V lost 3 bases and J lost 4 bases. This CDR3 is 14 amino acids long. The germline V gene encodes CDR1 MDHEN and CDR2 SYDVKM. DNA for the CDR3: TGTGCCAGCAGTTTTAGCGGGAGTCTATACGAGCAGTACTTC. This translates into CASSFSGSLYEQYF.

This clone was recorded once. The chain carries TRBV7-9 and TRBJ2-2; 10 bases align to TRBD1. The CDR3 loop spans 16 amino acids. V lost 5 bases to trimming and J lost 2 bases; unmatched junction nucleotides: 5. CDR1 and CDR2 from the germline V gene are SEHNR and FQNEAQ (reference sequence). For the CDR3, the DNA is TGTGCCAGCAGCCGAGGACAGGGGGGAAACACCGGGGAGCTGTTTTTT. Translating it yields CASSRGQGGNTGELFF.

The chain couples TRBV21-1 to TRBJ1-1; the table names TRBD1, a call not compared with the DNA. TRBV21-1 is classified as a pseudogene. The length of the CDR3 is 12 residues. The CDR3 loop reads CASSTLKPGTFF. CDR3 bases: TGTGCCAGCAGCACCCTTAAACCCGGGACATTCTTT.

The genes are TRBV24-1 and TRBJ1-2; possible D gene TRBD1, 6 bases. Trimming took off 3 bases at V and 7 bases at J, with 11 bases between the two ends. The CDR3 runs 13 residues. Germline-derived CDR1 and CDR2 are KGHDR and SFDVKD. The DNA of the CDR3 is TGTGCCACCAGTGATGTACAGGGAGGTGGCTACACCTTC. Protein: CATSDVQGGGYTF.

This clone was seen a few times. The chain links TRBV4-3 to TRBJ2-3; the D gene could be TRBD1 or TRBD2 (5 bases each). CDR3 size: 12 residues. V was shortened by 8 bases and J by 8 bases, with 14 bases between the two germline ends. Per the germline V gene, CDR1 is LGHNA and CDR2 is YSLEER. The CDR3, as DNA: TGCGCCAGCGGGGGAGTGCAGGGTACGCAGTATTTT. This encodes CASGGVQGTQYF.

To note about this clone: This sample includes further DNA sequences coding for the same CDR3. The V gene is TRBV19, the J gene TRBJ2-7; 10 bases are a match to TRBD2. With 3 bases clipped from V and 7 bases from J, the junction kept 6 bases outside the gene matches. This CDR3 region has 14 residues. CDR1 LNHDA and CDR2 SQIVND come from the germline V gene (reference sequence). The CDR3 loop reads CASSILAGAGEQYF. CDR3 in DNA: TGTGCCAGTAGTATTCTAGCGGGAGCTGGTGAGCAGTACTTC.

The chain uses TRBV7-2 and TRBJ1-5; D perhaps matches TRBD1 (5 bases). The CDR3 loop spans 15 amino acids. Looked up from germline, CDR1 is SGHTA and CDR2 is FQGNSA. The V end lost 2 bases, the J end lost 1 base, and 9 bases lay between the germline ends. The CDR3 coding sequence is TGTGCCAGCAGCTTATCTCCAGGGAGCAATCAGCCCCAGCATTTT. Encoded protein: CASSLSPGSNQPQHF.

The V and J genes are TRBV18 and TRBJ1-2; D uncertain. The V end was cut by 6 bases, the J end by 2 bases, with 10 bases between. This CDR3 has 13 amino acids. Germline CDR1 KGHSH, CDR2 LQKENI. CDR3 sequence reads: CASSSQPNYGYTF. For the CDR3, the DNA is TGTGCCAGCTCGTCTCAGCCCAACTATGGCTACACCTTC. The complete variable domain, with remaining parts taken from reference TRBV18 and TRBJ1-2, reads NAGVMQNPRHLVRRRGQEARLRCSPMKGHSHVYWYRQLPEEGLKFMVYLQKENIIDESGMPKERFSAEFPKEGPSILRIQQVVRGDSAAYFCASSSQPNYGYTFGSGTRLTVV.

The chain recombines TRBV30 with TRBJ2-2; 8 bases are a match to TRBD2. The J segment lost 5 bases and the V segment lost 1 base, leaving 12 bases of the junction unmatched. Germline loops: CDR1 GTSNPN, CDR2 SVGIG (reference sequence). The CDR3 consists of 17 residues. CDR3 in DNA: TGTGCCTGGAGTGGGAGGGGCGGGAGGTCGGCAACCGGGGAGCTGTTTTTT. It is translated as CAWSGRGGRSATGELFF. Full variable domain (missing parts from reference TRBV30 and TRBJ2-2): SQTIHQWPATLVQPVGSPLSLECTVEGTSNPNLYWYRQAAGRGLQLLFYSVGIGQISSEVPQNLSASRPQDRQFILSSKKLLLSDSGFYLCAWSGRGGRSATGELFFGEGSRLTVL.

This clone showed up just a few times. V and J are TRBV28 and TRBJ1-4; D may be TRBD1 (5 bases). This CDR3 has 14 amino acids. Trimming took 0 bases from V and 10 from J, leaving 12 bases between them. From germline, CDR1 is MDHEN and CDR2 SYDVKM. DNA of the CDR3: TGTGCCAGCAGTTTATGGGGAGAGGGACGAAAACTGTTTTTT. The encoded protein is CASSLWGEGRKLFF.

The gene calls are TRBV11-2 and TRBJ2-2; 8 bases map to TRBD2. With V trimmed by 2 bases and J by 0 bases, 8 bases remained unmatched. The CDR3 has 18 residues. The V gene's germline CDR1 is SGHAT and CDR2 FQNNGV. In DNA form, the CDR3 reads TGTGCCAGCAGCTTACGTCCTCCGGGACTAGCGAACACCGGGGAGCTGTTTTTT. Residues: CASSLRPPGLANTGELFF. The whole variable domain, remainder taken from reference TRBV11-2 and TRBJ2-2, is EAGVAQSPRYKIIEKRQSVAFWCNPISGHATLYWYQQILGQGPKLLIQFQNNGVVDDSQLPKDRFSAERLKGVDSTLKIQPAKLEDSAVYLCASSLRPPGLANTGELFFGEGSRLTVL.

This clone is a singleton in its sample. One end of the junction varies from germline; a read error may be responsible. The J gene is TRBJ1-1, the V gene TRBV6-2 or TRBV6-3; the match to TRBD1 covers 9 bases. Germline values: CDR1 MNHEY, CDR2 SVGEGT. The CDR3 totals 12 residues. Here the CDR3 reads CASSPHRDRATF. In DNA, the CDR3 is TGTGCCAGCAGTCCCCACCGGGACAGGGCTACTTTC.

The chain is built from TRBV7-2 and TRBJ2-1, with 9 nucleotides matching TRBD2. CDR1 is SGHTA, CDR2 FQGNSA, per germline. V was clipped by 6 bases and J by 10 bases; unmatched bases: 7. The CDR3 has 13 amino acids. The CDR3 here is CASRIAGVGEQFF. As DNA, the CDR3 is TGTGCCAGCAGAATAGCGGGAGTAGGGGAGCAGTTCTTC.

The genes are TRBV27 and TRBJ1-6; D ambiguous. The V and J ends lost 2 bases and 6 bases respectively, with 5 bases between them. From germline, CDR1 is MNHEY and CDR2 SMNVEV (reference sequence). The length of the CDR3 is 13 residues. The CDR3 protein is CASSLAVNSPLHF. The CDR3 DNA is TGTGCCAGCAGTTTAGCAGTTAATTCACCCCTCCACTTT.

The chain has TRBV15 and TRBJ2-5; 7 bases are shared with TRBD1. This CDR3 spans 16 amino acids. Germline CDR1 is LNHNV and CDR2 is YYDKDF (reference sequence). V dropped 1 base and J dropped 1; count of bases not matched to a gene: 6. The DNA for the CDR3 is TGTGCCACCAGCAGAGCCCGACAGGGACCCCAAGAGACCCAGTACTTC. It translates to CATSRARQGPQETQYF.

The rearrangement joins TRBV9 to TRBJ1-2, with D possibly TRBD1 on 5 matching bases. Trimming left V 3 bases short and J 4 bases short, with 16 bases between. In germline, CDR1 is SGDLS, CDR2 YYNGEE. CDR3 size: 15 residues. The CDR3 coding sequence is TGTGCCAGCAGCGAGGGGTCGTTCGGGGGCTATGGCTACACCTTC. Its protein product is CASSEGSFGGYGYTF.

In DNA, the CDR3 is TGTGCTAGTGGTTTGGCCCGAACAGGCCTGAGAGAAAAACTGTTTTTT. This encodes CASGLARTGLREKLFF. The chain recombines TRBV12-5 with TRBJ1-4; the D gene is possibly TRBD1 (5 bases). The CDR3 totals 16 residues. V was cut by 1 base and J by 8 bases, with 17 bases left in between. Germline lookup yields CDR1 LGHNT and CDR2 FRNRAP.

V and J are TRBV19 and TRBJ1-5; D may be TRBD1 (5 bases). The germline V gene encodes CDR1 LNHDA and CDR2 SQIVND (reference sequence). CDR3 length: 15 residues. V lost 0 bases, J lost 7 bases, and 13 bases lay in between. The CDR3 is CASSIDGTNNQPQHF. In nucleotides, the CDR3 is TGTGCCAGTAGTATAGACGGGACGAACAACCAGCCCCAGCATTTT.

This clone was recorded only once. The rearrangement links TRBV21-1 to TRBJ1-6. TRBV21-1 is a pseudogene locus. This CDR3 region has 16 residues. CDR3 sequence: CASSKAGGDSHSPLHF. CDR3 in DNA: TGTGCCAGCAGCAAAGCTGGGGGGGACTCTCATTCACCCCTCCACTTT.